Listed below are T cell receptor beta chains from one sample, sequenced in a study of T cells in Graves' hyperthyroidism and ophthalmopathy. Each CDR3 protein is one row after TCRdb ran MiXCR on the multiplex PCR reads. The repertoire holds around 300,000 distinct CDR3 sequences, with about an eighth as singletons. The sequencing input was blood. The receptors shown here come from a woman aged 30 to 39 with Graves' hyperthyroidism that later progressed to Graves' ophthalmopathy. Each CDR3 is given with its conserved first and last residue. D genes are given only for firm matches. Rows give clone size only sometimes, using once, few, many, or a class for an expanded clone.

D: .; size: many; J: TRBJ1-5; V: TRBV12-3/TRBV12-4; CDR3: CASSLYNSNQPQHF; DNA: TGTGCCAGCAGTTTATACAATAGCAATCAGCCCCAGCATTTT
D: .; size: few; J: TRBJ1-5; V: TRBV6-2/TRBV6-3; CDR3: CASVRGLGNQPQHF; DNA: TGTGCCAGCGTGAGGGGGTTGGGAAATCAGCCCCAGCATTTT
D: .; size: many; J: TRBJ2-7; V: TRBV7-3; CDR3: CASSLMEGAYEQYF; DNA: TGTGCCAGCAGCTTAATGGAGGGGGCGTACGAGCAGTACTTC
D: TRBD1; size: .; J: TRBJ1-6; V: TRBV19; CDR3: CASSFGTGGPRGSPLHF; DNA: TGTGCCAGTAGTTTCGGTACAGGGGGACCAAGGGGATCACCCCTCCACTTT
D: .; size: many; J: TRBJ2-1; V: TRBV6-2/TRBV6-3; CDR3: CASSPGDFNEQFF; DNA: TGTGCCAGCAGTCCGGGGGACTTCAATGAGCAGTTCTTC
D: TRBD2; size: many; J: TRBJ2-1; V: TRBV6-2/TRBV6-3; CDR3: CASSYPSGREDTYNEQFF; DNA: TGTGCCAGCAGTTACCCTAGCGGGAGGGAGGACACCTACAATGAGCAGTTCTTC
D: .; size: many; J: TRBJ1-4; V: TRBV4-2; CDR3: CASSQETGAANEKLFF; DNA: TGTGCCAGCAGCCAGGAGACAGGCGCAGCTAATGAAAAACTGTTTTTT
D: TRBD2; size: .; J: TRBJ2-1; V: TRBV29-1; CDR3: CSVAGASGGFYNEQFF; DNA: TGCAGCGTTGCCGGGGCTAGCGGGGGGTTCTACAATGAGCAGTTCTTC
D: .; size: many; J: TRBJ1-1; V: TRBV6-2/TRBV6-3; CDR3: CASSVRGATEAFF; DNA: TGTGCCAGCAGCGTTCGGGGGGCCACTGAAGCTTTCTTT
D: TRBD2; size: .; J: TRBJ2-7; V: TRBV11-2; CDR3: CASSSPGLAGSSRGYEQYF; DNA: TGTGCCAGCAGCTCACCGGGACTAGCGGGATCATCGAGGGGTTACGAGCAGTACTTC